The 15 T cell receptor beta chains below all came from one sample that was sequenced in a study of cytomegalovirus exposure and HLA in healthy donors. Primers included in the PCR were 60 Vbeta and 13 Jbeta primers. TCRdb's copy holds only in-frame clones and misses some; the assay was immunoSEQ multiplex PCR. The data show fewer than 70,000 clones, about 74% seen once. Sequenced material: PBMCs. The receptors stem from a woman in her fifties or sixties in good health and CMV-seropositive.

The table lists this clone with a few counts. The chain couples TRBV7-9 to TRBJ2-7, with D possibly matching TRBD2 (5 bases). From germline, CDR1 is SEHNR and CDR2 FQNEAQ (reference sequence). This CDR3 is 13 amino acids long. With 3 bases removed from V and 3 bases from J, the gap between germline ends came to 9 bases. In DNA, the CDR3 is TGTGCCAGCAGCTTGGGAGCAAGCTACGAGCAGTACTTC. It encodes CASSLGASYEQYF.

V and J are TRBV7-9 and TRBJ2-7, with 11 bases matching TRBD2. Looked up from germline, CDR1 is SEHNR and CDR2 is FQNEAQ (reference sequence). The CDR3 has 14 residues. The V gene end was trimmed by 4 bases and the J gene end by 7 bases; junction bases not matched to a gene: 6. The CDR3 protein is CASSSLAGAGEQYF. The CDR3 DNA reads as TGTGCCAGCAGCTCACTAGCGGGGGCAGGGGAGCAGTACTTC.

The V call is TRBV27, the J call TRBJ2-2, with D possibly matching TRBD1 (6 bases). Germline V gene sequence: CDR1 MNHEY, CDR2 SMNVEV (reference sequence). V was trimmed by 2 bases and J by 10 bases, leaving 17 bases between them. The CDR3 is made up of 15 amino acids. This CDR3 reads CASSLEGLPGEELFF. Written as DNA, the CDR3 is TGTGCCAGCAGTTTAGAGGGGCTTCCAGGGGAGGAGCTGTTTTTT.

This clone was observed a handful of times. The rearrangement uses TRBV7-6 and TRBJ1-1, with 11 bases identical to TRBD1. The CDR3 is 16 amino acids. Per germline, CDR1 SGHVS and CDR2 FNYEAQ. V trimming: 5 bases; J trimming: 1 base; junction bases outside the gene matches: 6. The CDR3 nucleotides are TGTGCCAGCAGCCCAGGGACAGGGGGAAGGAACACTGAAGCTTTCTTT. The encoded protein is CASSPGTGGRNTEAFF. The full variable domain, its missing parts supplied by reference TRBV7-6 and TRBJ1-1, is GAGVSQSPRYKVTKRGQDVALRCDPISGHVSLYWYRQALGQGPEFLTYFNYEAQQDKSGLPNDRFSAERPEGSISTLTIQRTEQRDSAMYRCASSPGTGGRNTEAFFGQGTRLTVV.

This chain joins TRBV5-4 and TRBJ2-7, with 15 bases identical to TRBD2. Germline CDR1 SGHNT, CDR2 YYREEE (reference sequence). This CDR3 has 18 residues. The junction had 12 bases not matched to a gene; V was cut back by 1 base and J by 7 bases. The chain's CDR3 is CASSLSARTSGGANEQYF. The CDR3 bases are TGTGCCAGCAGCTTGTCCGCAAGGACTAGCGGGGGGGCCAATGAGCAGTACTTC.

The chain is built from TRBV29-1 and TRBJ2-3; the D is unclear. The CDR3 loop spans 13 amino acids. V was clipped by 4 bases and J by 2 bases, with 10 bases between them. Germline-derived CDR1 and CDR2 are SQVTM and ANQGSEA. The DNA of the CDR3 is TGCAGCGTTGGCGGAAGAACCACAGATACGCAGTATTTT. This sequence encodes CSVGGRTTDTQYF.

The chain employs TRBV28 and TRBJ2-2; 9 positions match TRBD2. Unmatched junction bases numbered 5, after V lost 2 bases and J lost 7 bases. Germline V gene lookup returns CDR1 MDHEN and CDR2 SYDVKM. The CDR3 covers 15 residues. CDR3 coding DNA: TGTGCCAGCAGTTTAGCGGGAGGGGGACACGGGGAGCTGTTTTTT. Encoded protein: CASSLAGGGHGELFF.

V usage is TRBV29-1 and J usage is TRBJ2-1; D call uncertain. V dropped 2 bases and J dropped 4 bases, with 3 bases sitting between them. CDR1 SQVTM and CDR2 ANQGSEA come from the germline V gene. The CDR3 covers 11 residues. This CDR3 is CSVELYNEQFF. CDR3 coding DNA: TGCAGCGTTGAACTTTACAATGAGCAGTTCTTC.

The V and J genes are TRBV25-1 and TRBJ2-3, with D tentatively TRBD2 (6 bases). Germline-derived CDR1 and CDR2 are MGHDK and SYGVNS. The CDR3 length is 15 residues. V lost 1 base and J 4 bases, leaving 12 bases between the germline ends. CDR3 sequence: CASSESLGTSDTQYF. The CDR3 bases are TGTGCCAGCAGTGAATCTTTGGGGACTTCAGATACGCAGTATTTT.

The chain carries TRBV21-1 and TRBJ1-5. TRBV21-1 is designated a pseudogene. This CDR3 contains 13 residues. The CDR3 here is CASRLESFQPQHF. For the CDR3, the DNA is TGTGCCAGCAGATTAGAGTCCTTCCAGCCCCAGCATTTT.

This CDR3 is CASSPEGARQPQHF. CDR3 sequence (DNA): TGTGCCAGCAGCCCGGAGGGGGCACGGCAGCCCCAGCATTTT. The V and J genes are TRBV16 and TRBJ1-5; 7 nucleotides align to TRBD1. This CDR3 has 14 amino acids. J gave up 7 bases and V 4 bases, and 7 bases lay outside the gene matches. The germline V gene has CDR1 KGHSY and CDR2 FQNENV. The entire variable domain, with the rest obtained from reference TRBV16 and TRBJ1-5, is as follows: GEEVAQTPKHLVRGEGQKAKLYCAPIKGHSYVFWYQQVLKNEFKFLISFQNENVFDETGMPKERFSAKCLPNSPCSLEIQATKLEDSAVYFCASSPEGARQPQHFGDGTRLSIL.

This clone was recorded a few times. This chain's CDR3 is CASSTGHRSSYEQYF. CDR3 DNA sequence: TGTGCCAGCAGTACAGGACATAGGAGCTCCTACGAGCAGTACTTC. The chain links TRBV7-9 to TRBJ2-7; TRBD1 might be the D (5 bases). V gave up 6 bases and J gave up 0 bases, with 15 bases separating them. Germline-derived CDR1 and CDR2 are SEHNR and FQNEAQ (reference sequence). This CDR3 spans 15 amino acids.

The chain combines TRBV2 with TRBJ1-1; TRBD1 matches at 12 bases. Germline trimming cut 10 bases from V and 2 bases from J; bases unmatched to any gene: 8. The germline CDR1 and CDR2 sequences are SNHLY and FYNNEI. This CDR3 has 15 amino acids. CDR3 loop: CAIPGTGGENTEAFF. The CDR3 coding sequence is TGTGCCATCCCCGGGACAGGGGGCGAAAACACTGAAGCTTTCTTT.

CDR3 DNA sequence: TGTGCCAGCTTACAGGGCTACGAGCAGTACTTC. Translated, it gives CASLQGYEQYF. The V call is TRBV2, the J call TRBJ2-7; perhaps TRBD1 as D (6 bases). Trimming stripped 8 bases from V and 3 bases from J, with 8 bases between. The CDR3 consists of 11 residues. The germline V gene encodes CDR1 SNHLY and CDR2 FYNNEI.

The chain links TRBV7-9 to TRBJ2-3; possible D gene TRBD1, 5 bases. Germline lookup yields CDR1 SEHNR and CDR2 FQNEAQ (reference sequence). The CDR3 has 17 residues. The V and J ends lost 2 bases and 0 bases respectively, with 15 bases between them. The CDR3 reads CASSLLGRATSTDTQYF. DNA of the CDR3: TGTGCCAGCAGCTTATTGGGCAGGGCTACTAGCACAGATACGCAGTATTTT.